This T cell receptor beta chain is from a study of immune heterogeneity within non-small cell lung tumors (dated by TCRdb to 2016 to 2019). Background for the entire study: By histology, the tumors included roughly 9 non-squamous carcinomas, several squamous cell carcinomas and 1 tumor not otherwise specified. Whole-exome sequencing, RNA-seq and TCR beta repertoire sequencing were combined for multiple spatially distinct regions from each NSCLC tumor so that intratumoral immune heterogeneity could be examined. TCR repertoires were analyzed from approximately 58 tumor loci of about 16 patients, while transcriptome data covered only 40 or so loci from approximately 11 patients. Binding of neoantigens to the HLA alleles of each patient was predicted with netMHCpan-3.0 for mutant peptides of 8 to 11 amino acids.

As encoded in the germline V gene, CDR1 is SQVTM while CDR2 is ANQGSEA. There are 16 amino acids in the CDR3, from cysteine to phenylalanine inclusive. The read is trimmed to its CDR3 DNA, 48 bases read in frame from base 1. V trim: 5 bases; J trim: 3 bases; unmatched bases: 9. General conclusions and limits of the study: Local T-cell repertoire clonality showed a statistically significant but moderate positive correlation with local tumor mutational burden (R roughly 0.31). Within a patient, the same dominant CDR3B clonotypes appeared at multiple loci, but different tumor locations also contained unique high-frequency clones. For the most part, high-frequency TCR beta clonotypes differed from one individual patient to another.

This clonotype appeared many times. Its specific antigen is unknown. Per-nucleotide qualities are absent, and no much larger clonotype sits a single base away. Genomic DNA extracted from bulk tumor tissue served as TCR template, with about 620 ng gDNA amplified per sample. Multiple biopsies per primary tumor were taken during surgery, spaced as far apart as possible within the tumor mass. The study cohort was described as untreated, and the patients were newly diagnosed NSCLC cases having curative surgery. Donors were approximately 15 newly diagnosed non-small cell lung cancer patients undergoing surgery with curative intent. A couple of independent pathologists reviewed the resected tumor masses. Sequencing was performed only on DNA and RNA samples of high quality. The TCR beta CDR3 region was amplified with a multiplex PCR system whose first round ran for approximately 11 cycles using 32 V-gene forward primers and 13 J-gene reverse primers. First-round PCR used a QIAGEN Multiplex PCR Kit, and primer sequences were filed in Chinese patent CN105087789A. Illumina universal primers were attached in a second round of PCR run with the Phusion High-Fidelity PCR Kit. The TCR libraries underwent paired-end sequencing with a read length of 151 bp on the Illumina HiSeq X Ten platform. In the original analysis: Cutadapt removed reads without multiplex PCR primers, PEAR merged read pairs, and MiXCR with default settings called CDR3 regions. Repertoire diversity used Shannon entropy, and clonality was computed as one minus Shannon entropy divided by ln of productive unique sequence count. Clonotypes at a frequency of at least 0.5% were defined as dominant or high-frequency T-cell clones. TCRdb took the public reads, trimmed them with fastp at Q25, ran MiXCR for clone calling and kept in-frame beta chains. Rows with a matching CDR3 protein are joined into one entry that keeps the most common DNA and genes. The V and J calls, along with clone size, are taken from TCRdb and not from the paper's own processing. The sample table contains approximately 21,000 distinct CDR3 sequences; only one count was recorded for around 30% of them. Jointly, the top ten make up around 4% of the sample.

This chain is built from TRBV29-1 and TRBJ2-1; 11 middle bases align to TRBD2. The TCR originated in a man in his forties or fifties with non-small cell lung cancer. The sequencing sample was made of lung tumor tissue. CDR3 region: CSVPPGGLADYNEQFF. The DNA sequence is as follows: TGCAGCGTTCCCCCAGGGGGACTAGCGGACTACAATGAGCAGTTCTTC.